This T cell receptor (beta chain) was observed in a study of blood T cell repertoires in COVID-19. Overall study: Both acute and convalescent COVID-19 samples were obtained from the United States, Italy and Spain.

How the authors handled the data: Amplification of reference gene primers provided the estimated nucleated cell counts. Sequencing was performed with immunoSEQ multiplex PCR; in TCRdb, only in-frame clones are kept and a portion is missing. Clone size and V and J calls were adopted from that table, with D and trimming inferred from the DNA. The table has 250,000 to 300,000 clones, about 90% seen once. This CDR3 spans 11 amino acids. V dropped 5 bases and J dropped 6 bases, with 6 bases sitting between them. CDR1 and CDR2 (germline): SNHLY, FYNNEI. Recruitment covered about 25 US areas and drew participants whose ages spanned roughly 18 to 89 years. Clinical history as reported by participants underpinned cohort assignment.

V is TRBV2 and J is TRBJ2-3; no firm D call. Sequencing was carried out using PBMCs or T cells enriched from blood (not recorded which). The receptor was isolated from a human donor in a cohort exposed to, infected with or recovered from COVID-19 (not recorded which). The donor label of this sample is uncertain. In nucleotides, the CDR3 is TGTGCCAGCAGTTTCCAGGATACGCAGTATTTT. The encoded protein is CASSFQDTQYF.